This entry lists 16 T cell receptor beta chains sequenced from one sample in a study of OX40 agonist ivuxolimab in advanced cancers. TCRdb's copy holds only in-frame clones and misses some; the assay was immunoSEQ multiplex PCR. This table has 50,000 to 75,000 clones, roughly 87% appearing once. The sequences come from CD4+ or CD8+ T cells sorted from blood, collected in a trial of the OX40 agonist ivuxolimab. The receptors derive from an adult with an advanced solid tumor such as melanoma, head and neck, liver or kidney cancer.

The chain carries TRBV28 and TRBJ2-7; D gene ambiguous. The length of the CDR3 is 13 residues. The V gene lost 1 base and the J gene lost 2 bases, with 6 bases spanning the gap. Germline lookup yields CDR1 MDHEN and CDR2 SYDVKM. The CDR3 DNA reads as TGTGCCAGCAGTTTATTTGGAACCTACGAGCAGTACTTC. This translates into CASSLFGTYEQYF.

V gene TRBV5-1 combines with J gene TRBJ1-5; no firm D call. This CDR3 is 16 amino acids long. Looked up from germline, CDR1 is SGHRS and CDR2 is YFSETQ. V lost 4 bases to trimming and J lost 4 bases, with 18 bases between them. The CDR3 spells CASSPEGPAGNQPQHF. The CDR3 DNA reads TGCGCCAGCAGCCCGGAGGGCCCCGCGGGGAATCAGCCCCAGCATTTT.

The chain has TRBV5-4 and TRBJ2-3; 7 bases agree with TRBD2. Germline loops: CDR1 SGHNT, CDR2 YYREEE (reference sequence). V dropped 3 bases and J dropped 4; count of bases not matched to a gene: 8. The CDR3 is 15 residues long. The CDR3 spells CASSSGTNPADTQYF. In DNA form, the CDR3 reads TGTGCCAGCAGCTCAGGGACTAACCCTGCAGATACGCAGTATTTT.

The genes are TRBV10-3 and TRBJ2-6, with 8 bases lining up with TRBD1. Germline CDR1 and CDR2: ENHRY and SYGVKD. There are 16 residues in the CDR3. V gave up 9 bases and J gave up 1 base; unmatched junction bases: 8. The CDR3 coding sequence is TGTGCCATAACACCGGGACAGGAGTCTGGGGCCAACGTCCTGACTTTC. Amino acids: CAITPGQESGANVLTF.

V is TRBV7-6 and J is TRBJ2-1; TRBD1 matches 7 bases. The CDR3 length is 14 residues. Germline values: CDR1 SGHVS, CDR2 FNYEAQ. The V and J ends lost 2 bases and 8 bases, in that order; junction bases with no gene match: 6. CDR3 residues: CASSLYKGADEQFF. The CDR3 bases are TGTGCCAGCAGCTTATATAAGGGGGCCGATGAGCAGTTCTTC.

The chain links TRBV7-8 to TRBJ1-2; TRBD1 matches at 9 bases. The CDR3 sequence is 18 residues long. Trimming took 1 base from V and 5 from J; bases not matched to a gene: 14. Germline values: CDR1 SGHVS, CDR2 FQNEAQ. For the CDR3, the DNA is TGTGCCAGCAGCTTAGAGGACCCCTACAGGGGGCGGGTATATGGCTACACCTTC. Its translation: CASSLEDPYRGRVYGYTF.

J is TRBJ2-7 and V is TRBV4-2, with 7 bases fitting TRBD1. J lost 6 bases, V lost 1 base, and 15 bases had no gene match. Germline CDR1 LGHNA, CDR2 YNFKEQ. This CDR3 spans 17 amino acids. The CDR3 nucleotides read TGTGCCAGCAGCCAAGGGAGTAGGGCAGGGGGATCTTCCGAGCAGTACTTC. Residues: CASSQGSRAGGSSEQYF.

The chain couples TRBV6-6 to TRBJ2-7; tentatively, D is TRBD1 (5 bases). Trimming took off 2 bases at V and 1 base at J, with 12 bases between the two ends. CDR3 length: 15 residues. The germline CDR1 and CDR2 sequences are MNHNY and SVGAGI (reference sequence). The CDR3 region is CASSYMQGQSYEQYF. DNA for the CDR3: TGTGCCAGCAGTTACATGCAGGGCCAATCCTACGAGCAGTACTTC.

This chain joins TRBV2 and TRBJ1-6; no reliable D call. Trimming left V 7 bases short and J 9 bases short, with 13 bases between. CDR1 SNHLY and CDR2 FYNNEI come from the germline V gene. CDR3 length: 13 amino acids. The CDR3 loop reads CASTLGRSSPLHF. The CDR3 DNA reads as TGTGCCAGCACCCTGGGGAGGAGTTCACCCCTCCACTTT.

This chain connects TRBV6-6 to TRBJ2-7; 10 bases fit TRBD1. J gave up 5 bases and V 6 bases, and 4 bases lay outside the gene matches. Germline V gene lookup returns CDR1 MNHNY and CDR2 SVGAGI (reference sequence). The CDR3 covers 13 residues. CDR3 residues: CASRTGGGHEQYF. The CDR3 DNA is TGTGCCAGCAGGACAGGGGGCGGCCACGAGCAGTACTTC.

The chain joins TRBV28 to TRBJ2-2; a weak D match, TRBD1 (6 bases). The CDR3 totals 14 residues. Trimming left V 6 bases short and J 5 bases short, with 13 bases between. Germline loops: CDR1 MDHEN, CDR2 SYDVKM. Here the CDR3 reads CASSPPRGTGELFF. The CDR3 region has the DNA TGTGCCAGCAGCCCTCCCAGGGGTACCGGGGAGCTGTTTTTT.

The chain carries TRBV21-1 and TRBJ2-1; TRBD2, as called in the table, went unchecked against the DNA. TRBV21-1 is a pseudogene. The CDR3 is made up of 16 amino acids. DNA for the CDR3: TGTGCCAGCAGCCCCCAGAGCGGGGGGAGCTTCAATGAGCAGTTCTTC. Encoded protein: CASSPQSGGSFNEQFF.

In its sample, this clone was seen once. The chain couples TRBV28 to TRBJ2-7; perhaps D is TRBD1 or TRBD2 (7 bases each). This CDR3 region has 13 residues. Germline V gene data show CDR1 as MDHEN and CDR2 as SYDVKM. V was clipped by 7 bases and J by 6 bases, with 16 bases between them. The CDR3 nucleotides are TGTGCCAGCAAGGAAGGGGGCGGGGGCGAGCAGTACTTC. Its translation is CASKEGGGGEQYF.

The chain joins TRBV5-4 to TRBJ1-3; no clear D. The CDR3 spans 15 residues. CDR1 SGHNT and CDR2 YYREEE come from the germline V gene (reference sequence). The V and J ends lost 3 bases and 0 bases respectively, with 10 bases between them. The CDR3 DNA is TGTGCCAGCAGCTATGGGCCCGACTCTGGAAACACCATATATTTT. Translated: CASSYGPDSGNTIYF.

The rearrangement uses TRBV21-1 and TRBJ1-4. TRBV21-1 is given as a pseudogene. CDR3 size: 15 residues. The CDR3 DNA sequence: TGTGCCAGTTCCAAGCGAAGGGACTTTAATGAAAAACTGTTTTTT. It is translated as CASSKRRDFNEKLFF.

To note about this clone: One junction end disagrees with the germline gene, perhaps due to a read error. This sequence joins TRBV11-2 and TRBJ2-5; 8 nucleotides match TRBD1. The CDR3 extends over 15 amino acids. Germline assignment: CDR1 SGHAT and CDR2 FQNNGV. Here the CDR3 DNA reads TGTGCCAGCAGCCTAGACAGGGGCCTTCAAGAGACCCAGTACTTC. Residues: CASSLDRGLQETQYF.